This T cell receptor (beta chain) was identified during a study of a mutant IDH1 vaccine in newly diagnosed glioma. Study-wide background: Commencement of vaccination occurred 4-6 weeks following radiotherapy alone, or concurrently with temozolomide cycles. Treated individuals were 62.5% male and around 40% female, averaging 40.4 years of age. Earlier treatment was radiotherapy, temozolomide, or both, with most getting both.

Trimming took 3 bases from V and 7 from J, leaving 14 bases between them. Per the germline V gene, CDR1 is SGDLS and CDR2 is YYNGEE. The CDR3 has 15 residues. The time point is: week 23, last vaccination. A single vaccine dose contained 300 ug of mutant IDH1 20-mer peptide, and topical imiquimod was used with it. For this clone: What it binds is not known.

Method: immunoSEQ multiplex PCR; TCRdb's copy keeps in-frame clones and lacks some. Found here are approximately 60,000 clones, 85% of them singletons; the top ten hold approximately 3.8%. The source is a man aged 25-40 years with glioma. Here the sequenced sample was PBMCs, taken from a glioma patient whose treatment included an IDH1 peptide vaccine. This chain links TRBV9 with TRBJ1-6; D gene ambiguous. Written as DNA, the CDR3 is TGTGCCAGCAGCGCCTTGGCGGGAGGGAATTCACCCCTCCACTTT. This encodes CASSALAGGNSPLHF.